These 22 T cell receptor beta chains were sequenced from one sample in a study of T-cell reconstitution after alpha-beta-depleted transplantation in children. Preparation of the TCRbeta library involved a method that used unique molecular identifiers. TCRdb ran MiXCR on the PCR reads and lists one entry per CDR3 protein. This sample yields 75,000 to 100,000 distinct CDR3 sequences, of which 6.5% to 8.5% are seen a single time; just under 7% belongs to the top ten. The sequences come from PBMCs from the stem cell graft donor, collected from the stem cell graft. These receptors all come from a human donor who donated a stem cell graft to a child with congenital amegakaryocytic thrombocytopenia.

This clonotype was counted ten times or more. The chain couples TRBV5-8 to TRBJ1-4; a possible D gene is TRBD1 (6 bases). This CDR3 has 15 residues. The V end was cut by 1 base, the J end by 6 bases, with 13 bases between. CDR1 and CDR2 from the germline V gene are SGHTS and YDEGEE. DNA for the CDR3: TGTGCCAGCAGCTTGCCCAGGGGAGAGTATGAAAAACTGTTTTTT. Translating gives CASSLPRGEYEKLFF. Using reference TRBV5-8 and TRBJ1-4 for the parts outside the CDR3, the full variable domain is EAGVTQSPTHLIKTRGQQATLRCSPISGHTSVYWYQQALGLGLQFLLWYDEGEERNRGNFPPRFSGRQFPNYSSELNVNALELEDSALYLCASSLPRGEYEKLFFGSGTQLSVL.

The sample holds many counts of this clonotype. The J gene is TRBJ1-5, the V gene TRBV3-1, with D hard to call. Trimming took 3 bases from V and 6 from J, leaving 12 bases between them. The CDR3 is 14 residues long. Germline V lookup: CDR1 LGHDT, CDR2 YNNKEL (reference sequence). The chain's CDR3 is CASSHKMGGQPQHF. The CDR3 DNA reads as TGTGCCAGCAGCCACAAGATGGGCGGTCAGCCCCAGCATTTT.

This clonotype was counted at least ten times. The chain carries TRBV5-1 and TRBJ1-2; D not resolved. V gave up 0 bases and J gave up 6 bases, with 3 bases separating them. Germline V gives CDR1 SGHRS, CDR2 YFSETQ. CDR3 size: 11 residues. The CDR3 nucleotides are TGCGCCAGCAGCTTGGGAAATGGCTACACCTTC. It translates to CASSLGNGYTF.

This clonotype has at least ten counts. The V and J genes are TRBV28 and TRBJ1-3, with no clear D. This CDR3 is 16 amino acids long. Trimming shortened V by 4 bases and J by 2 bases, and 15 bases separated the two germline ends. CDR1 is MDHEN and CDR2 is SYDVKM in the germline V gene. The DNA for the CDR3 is TGTGCCAGCAGTTCAGCTGGGGATCCGGCTGGAAACACCATATATTTT. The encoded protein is CASSSAGDPAGNTIYF. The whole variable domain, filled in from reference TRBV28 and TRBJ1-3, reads DVKVTQSSRYLVKRTGEKVFLECVQDMDHENMFWYRQDPGLGLRLIYFSYDVKMKEKGDIPEGYSVSREKKERFSLILESASTNQTSMYLCASSSAGDPAGNTIYFGEGSWLTVV.

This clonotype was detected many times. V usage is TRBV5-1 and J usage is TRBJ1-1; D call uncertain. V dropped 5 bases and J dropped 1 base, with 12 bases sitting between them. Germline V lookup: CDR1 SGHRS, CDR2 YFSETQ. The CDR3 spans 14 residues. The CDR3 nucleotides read TGCGCCAGCAGTCGTGCGCAGCAGAACACTGAAGCTTTCTTT. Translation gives CASSRAQQNTEAFF.

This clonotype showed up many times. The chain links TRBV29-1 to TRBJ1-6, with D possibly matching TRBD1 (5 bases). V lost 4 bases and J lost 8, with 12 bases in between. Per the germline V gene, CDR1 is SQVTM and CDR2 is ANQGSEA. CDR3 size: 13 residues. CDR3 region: CSVAGSRDSPLHF. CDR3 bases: TGCAGCGTTGCAGGGAGTCGGGATTCACCCCTCCACTTT.

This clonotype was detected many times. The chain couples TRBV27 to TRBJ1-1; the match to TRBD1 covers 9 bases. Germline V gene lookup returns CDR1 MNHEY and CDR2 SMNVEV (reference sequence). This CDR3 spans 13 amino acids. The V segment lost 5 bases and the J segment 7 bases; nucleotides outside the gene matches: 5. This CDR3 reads CASSGDREVEAFF. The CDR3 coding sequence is TGTGCCAGCAGTGGGGACAGGGAGGTTGAAGCTTTCTTT.

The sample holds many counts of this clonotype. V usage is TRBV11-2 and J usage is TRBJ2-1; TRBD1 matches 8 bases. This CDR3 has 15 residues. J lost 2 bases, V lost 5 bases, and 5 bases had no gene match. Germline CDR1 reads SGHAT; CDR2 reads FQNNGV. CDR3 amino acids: CASSPDRGPYNEQFF. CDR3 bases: TGTGCCAGCAGCCCCGACAGGGGCCCCTACAATGAGCAGTTCTTC.

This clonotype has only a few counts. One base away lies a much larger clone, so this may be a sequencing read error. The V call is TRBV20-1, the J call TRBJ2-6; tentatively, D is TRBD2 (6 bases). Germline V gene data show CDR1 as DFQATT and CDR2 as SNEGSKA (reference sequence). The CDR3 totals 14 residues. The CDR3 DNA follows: TGCAGTGGCGGGGCCCTCTCTGGGGCCAACGGCCTGACTTTC. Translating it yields CSGGALSGANGLTF.

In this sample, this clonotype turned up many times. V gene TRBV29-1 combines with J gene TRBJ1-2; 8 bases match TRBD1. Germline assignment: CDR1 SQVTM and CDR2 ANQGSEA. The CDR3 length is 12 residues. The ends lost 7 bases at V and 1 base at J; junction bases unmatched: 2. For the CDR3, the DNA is TGCAGCGCCACAGGGGGTAACTATGGCTACACCTTC. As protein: CSATGGNYGYTF. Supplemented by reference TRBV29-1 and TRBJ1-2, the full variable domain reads SAVISQKPSRDICQRGTSLTIQCQVDSQVTMMFWYRQQPGQSLTLIATANQGSEATYESGFVIDKFPISRPNLTFSTLTVSNMSPEDSSIYLCSATGGNYGYTFGSGTRLTVV.

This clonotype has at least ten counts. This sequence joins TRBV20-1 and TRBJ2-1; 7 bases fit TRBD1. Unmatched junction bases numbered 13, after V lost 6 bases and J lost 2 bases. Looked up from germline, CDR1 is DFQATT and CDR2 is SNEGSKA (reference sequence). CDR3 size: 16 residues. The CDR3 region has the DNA TGCAGTGCCTCCGGGACAGTCTCCACTACCTACAATGAGCAGTTCTTC. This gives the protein CSASGTVSTTYNEQFF.

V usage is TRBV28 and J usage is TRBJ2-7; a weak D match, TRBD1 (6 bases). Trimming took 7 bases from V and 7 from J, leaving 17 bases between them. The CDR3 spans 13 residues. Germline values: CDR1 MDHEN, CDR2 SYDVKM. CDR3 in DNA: TGTGCCAGCACCCTGGGGACATCCATTGAGCAGTACTTC. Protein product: CASTLGTSIEQYF.

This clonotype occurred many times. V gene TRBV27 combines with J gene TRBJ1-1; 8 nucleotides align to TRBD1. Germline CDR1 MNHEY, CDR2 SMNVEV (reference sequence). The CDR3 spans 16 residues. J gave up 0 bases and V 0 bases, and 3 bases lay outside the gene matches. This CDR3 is CASSLSRDRLNTEAFF. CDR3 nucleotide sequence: TGTGCCAGCAGTTTATCTCGGGACAGGTTGAACACTGAAGCTTTCTTT.

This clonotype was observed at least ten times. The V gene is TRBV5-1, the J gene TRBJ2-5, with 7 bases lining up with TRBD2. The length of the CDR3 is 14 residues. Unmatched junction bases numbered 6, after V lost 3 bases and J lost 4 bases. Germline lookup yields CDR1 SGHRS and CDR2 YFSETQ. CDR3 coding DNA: TGCGCCAGCAGCTGGTCCGGGGAGGGAGAGACCCAGTACTTC. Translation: CASSWSGEGETQYF. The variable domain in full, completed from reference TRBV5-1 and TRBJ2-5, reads KAGVTQTPRYLIKTRGQQVTLSCSPISGHRSVSWYQQTPGQGLQFLFEYFSETQRNKGNFPGRFSGRQFSNSRSEMNVSTLELGDSALYLCASSWSGEGETQYFGPGTRLLVL.

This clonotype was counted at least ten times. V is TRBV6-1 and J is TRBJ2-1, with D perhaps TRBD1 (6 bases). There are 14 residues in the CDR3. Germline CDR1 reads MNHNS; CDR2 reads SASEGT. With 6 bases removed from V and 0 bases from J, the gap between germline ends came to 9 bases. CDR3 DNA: TGTGCCAGCAGGAGGACAGACTCCTACAATGAGCAGTTCTTC. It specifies CASRRTDSYNEQFF.

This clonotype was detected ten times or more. For the CDR3, the DNA is TGTGCCAGCAGCCAAGGTGGACTAGCGGGGGGCCGGGGAGATACGCAGTATTTT. This translates into CASSQGGLAGGRGDTQYF. The V gene is TRBV3-1, the J gene TRBJ2-3; 14 nucleotides agree with TRBD2. The germline V gene has CDR1 LGHDT and CDR2 YNNKEL (reference sequence). V lost 1 base to trimming and J lost 5 bases; unmatched junction nucleotides: 8. The CDR3 is 18 residues long.

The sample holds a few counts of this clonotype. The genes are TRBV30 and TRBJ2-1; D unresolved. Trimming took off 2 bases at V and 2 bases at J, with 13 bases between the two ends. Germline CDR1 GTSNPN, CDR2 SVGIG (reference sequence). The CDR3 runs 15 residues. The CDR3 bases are TGTGCCTGGAGTTATTTTGGCTCTACCTACAATGAGCAGTTCTTC. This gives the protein CAWSYFGSTYNEQFF.

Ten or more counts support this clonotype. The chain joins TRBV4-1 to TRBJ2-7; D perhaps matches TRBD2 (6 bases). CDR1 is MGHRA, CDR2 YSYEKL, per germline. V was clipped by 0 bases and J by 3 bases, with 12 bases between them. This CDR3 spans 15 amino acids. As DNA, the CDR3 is TGCGCCAGCAGCCAAGATTACCCGGGAGACTACGAGCAGTACTTC. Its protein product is CASSQDYPGDYEQYF.

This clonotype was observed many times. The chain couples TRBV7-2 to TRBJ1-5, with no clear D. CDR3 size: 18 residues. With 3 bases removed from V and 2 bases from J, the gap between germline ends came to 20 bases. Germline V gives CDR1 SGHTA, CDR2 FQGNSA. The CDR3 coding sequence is TGTGCCAGCAGCTTCGTGGTGGGCAGGTCACGGGGCAATCAGCCCCAGCATTTT. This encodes CASSFVVGRSRGNQPQHF.

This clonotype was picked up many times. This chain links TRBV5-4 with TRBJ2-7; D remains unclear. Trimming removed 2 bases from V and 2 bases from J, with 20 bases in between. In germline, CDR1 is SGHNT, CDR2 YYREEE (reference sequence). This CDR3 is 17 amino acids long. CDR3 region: CASSFKLTLSGTYEQYF. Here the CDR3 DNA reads TGTGCCAGCAGCTTCAAACTGACCCTATCAGGAACCTACGAGCAGTACTTC.

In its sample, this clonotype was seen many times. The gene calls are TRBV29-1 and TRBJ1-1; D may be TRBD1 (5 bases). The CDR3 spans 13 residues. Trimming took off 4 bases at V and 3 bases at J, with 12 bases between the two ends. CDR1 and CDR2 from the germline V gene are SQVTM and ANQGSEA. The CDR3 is CSVAPSGDTEAFF. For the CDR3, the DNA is TGCAGCGTTGCCCCCTCGGGGGACACTGAAGCTTTCTTT.

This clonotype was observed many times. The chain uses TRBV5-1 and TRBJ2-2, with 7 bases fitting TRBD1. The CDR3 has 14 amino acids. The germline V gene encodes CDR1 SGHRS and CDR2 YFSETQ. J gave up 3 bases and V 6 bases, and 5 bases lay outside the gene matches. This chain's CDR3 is CASTRQGHTGELFF. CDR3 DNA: TGCGCCAGCACACGACAGGGACACACCGGGGAGCTGTTTTTT. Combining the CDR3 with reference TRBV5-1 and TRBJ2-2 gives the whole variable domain KAGVTQTPRYLIKTRGQQVTLSCSPISGHRSVSWYQQTPGQGLQFLFEYFSETQRNKGNFPGRFSGRQFSNSRSEMNVSTLELGDSALYLCASTRQGHTGELFFGEGSRLTVL.